The 3 T cell receptor beta chains reported below all come from one sample, sequenced in a study of T cells after yellow fever vaccination (dated by TCRdb to between 2019 and 2020). Library creation used 5' RACE. The sequencer listed for this sample is Illumina NovaSeq 6000. TCRdb reanalyzed the raw reads on its own, using fastp at Q25 for trimming and MiXCR for clone calling, and kept in-frame beta chains. CDR3 protein sequences are deduplicated, and each keeps its most common genes and DNA. The sample includes 350,000 to 450,000 distinct CDR3 sequences, with 18% observed a single time. The ten most abundant clones make up 15% to 20% of the sample. The sample's treatment or condition, from its label and the paper: live attenuated yellow fever vaccine strain. This sample comprised PBMCs, obtained before the yellow fever booster vaccination. Every receptor here comes from a man between 18 and 29 years old who received the YFV17D yellow fever vaccine.

The rearrangement links TRBV12-5 to TRBJ2-1; D ambiguous. V was clipped by 3 bases and J by 8 bases, with 5 bases between them. The CDR3 covers 11 residues. Germline V gene lookup returns CDR1 LGHNT and CDR2 FRNRAP. The CDR3 DNA reads as TGTGCTAGTGGTTTCTGGTATGAGCAGTTCTTC. Amino acids: CASGFWYEQFF.

This clonotype was observed a few times. The CDR3 coding sequence is TGTGCCAGCAGGTCGGGACAGGGCTTGTTGATGAACACTGAAGCTTTCTTT. This codes for CASRSGQGLLMNTEAFF. J is TRBJ1-1 and V is TRBV6-1, with 9 bases matching TRBD1. CDR1 MNHNS and CDR2 SASEGT come from the germline V gene. The CDR3 contains 17 residues. V shed 6 bases, J shed 0 bases, and the junction held 11 bases outside the gene matches.

This clonotype was seen a few times. This sequence joins TRBV6-6 and TRBJ1-1, with D possibly being TRBD1 (5 bases). V was trimmed by 5 bases and J by 13 bases, leaving 20 bases between them. Germline loops: CDR1 MNHNY, CDR2 SVGAGI (reference sequence). CDR3 size: 13 residues. For the CDR3, the DNA is TGTGCCAGCAGTGACGCGGGACCCCCAGTAGTTTTCTTT. Encoded protein: CASSDAGPPVVFF.